This TCR beta chain was documented in a study of blood T cell repertoires in COVID-19. In the study overall: From T cells, B-cell-depleted T cells, or PBMCs came the material, which was cDNA or gDNA.

This clone was observed a handful of times. Libraries were prepared by immunoSEQ multiplex PCR; TCRdb keeps only in-frame clonotypes and omits some of them. This sample yields roughly 8,600 clones, of which about 81% are seen a single time; 15% to 20% belongs to the top ten. The CDR3 covers 14 residues. J lost 4 bases, V lost 2 bases, and 4 bases had no gene match. Germline V gene lookup returns CDR1 SGHTA and CDR2 FQGTGA. The chain joins TRBV7-3 to TRBJ2-7; TRBD2 matches 8 bases. The receptor's source is a human donor with active COVID-19. The donor label of this sample is uncertain. Specimen: peripheral blood. The DNA of the CDR3 is TGTGCCAGCAGCTTAGCGGGAGGTCTTTACGAGCAGTACTTC. Its translation is CASSLAGGLYEQYF.